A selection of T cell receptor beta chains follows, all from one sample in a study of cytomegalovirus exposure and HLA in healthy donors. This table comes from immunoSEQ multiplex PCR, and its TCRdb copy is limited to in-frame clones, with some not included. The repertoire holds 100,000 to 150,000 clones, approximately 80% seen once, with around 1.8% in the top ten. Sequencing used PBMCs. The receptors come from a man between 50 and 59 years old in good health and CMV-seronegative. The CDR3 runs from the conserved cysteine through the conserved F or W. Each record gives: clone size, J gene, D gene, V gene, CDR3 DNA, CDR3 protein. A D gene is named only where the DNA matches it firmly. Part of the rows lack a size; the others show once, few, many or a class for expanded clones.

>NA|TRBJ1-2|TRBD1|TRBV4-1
TGCGCCAGCAGCCAAGATCGGACAGGGGACGATGGCTACACCTTC
CASSQDRTGDDGYTF
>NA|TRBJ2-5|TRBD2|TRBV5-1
TGCGCCAGCAGCCGCAGGGAGGGGCAGCAAGAGACCCAGTACTTC
CASSRREGQQETQYF
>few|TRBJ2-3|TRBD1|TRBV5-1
TGCGCCAGCAGCTTTGGTCAGGGACAGGGCCCCACAGATACGCAGTATTTT
CASSFGQGQGPTDTQYF
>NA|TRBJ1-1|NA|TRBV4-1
TGCGCCAGCAGCCCCTTAGATGCGGGGGACACTGAAGCTTTCTTT
CASSPLDAGDTEAFF
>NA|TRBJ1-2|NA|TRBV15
TGTGCCACCAGCAGATATATGGGGGCGGTCCACTTC
CATSRYMGAVHF
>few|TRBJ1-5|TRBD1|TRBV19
TGTGCCAGTAGTCGCCGGGACAGGGGGAATCAGCCCCAGCATTTT
CASSRRDRGNQPQHF
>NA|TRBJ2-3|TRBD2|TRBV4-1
TGCGCCAGCAGCCAAGATCACCAAGCGGGGGATTTAGGAGATACGCAGTATTTT
CASSQDHQAGDLGDTQYF
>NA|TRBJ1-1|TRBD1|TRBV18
TGTGCCAGCTCACCGAGGACAGGGGGACGGGGTACTGAAGCTTTCTTT
CASSPRTGGRGTEAFF
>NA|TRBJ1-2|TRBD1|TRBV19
TGTGCCAGTACACTCCGCGGACAGGGGGTAGCTAACTATGGCTACACCTTC
CASTLRGQGVANYGYTF
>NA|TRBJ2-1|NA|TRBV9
TGTGCCAGCAGCGTAGACAGGGCAAACGATGAGCAGTTCTTC
CASSVDRANDEQFF
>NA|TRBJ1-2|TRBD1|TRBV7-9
TGTGCCAGCAGCCTTCGGGACAGTGACTATGGCTACACCTTC
CASSLRDSDYGYTF
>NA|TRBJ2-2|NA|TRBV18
TGTGCCAGCTCACCCCCCGGGGGTGAGACCGGGGAGCTGTTTTTT
CASSPPGGETGELFF
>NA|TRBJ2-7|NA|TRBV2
TGTGCCAGCAACCCCGAGCGGGCAGGGCGAACCTACGAGCAGTACTTC
CASNPERAGRTYEQYF
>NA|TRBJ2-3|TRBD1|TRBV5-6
TGTACCAGCAGCGCGAACGGACAGGGTTTGAGTGCAGATACGCAGTATTTT
CTSSANGQGLSADTQYF
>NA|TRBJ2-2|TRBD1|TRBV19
TGTGCCAGTAGTACGACAGGGGGGGGTACCGGGGAGCTGTTTTTT
CASSTTGGGTGELFF
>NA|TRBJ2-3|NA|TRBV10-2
TGCGCCAGCAGTGATCAGGTTACAGTTAGCGGTACGCAGTATTTT
CASSDQVTVSGTQYF
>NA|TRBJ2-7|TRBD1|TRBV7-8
TGTGCCAGCAGCTTAGCGACGGGGACAGGGTGGTACTTC
CASSLATGTGWYF
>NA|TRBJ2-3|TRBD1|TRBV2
TGTGCCATCTCAAGACAGGGGAGCACAGATACGCAGTATTTT
CAISRQGSTDTQYF
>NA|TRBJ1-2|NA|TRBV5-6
TGTGCCAGCAGCTCATCCGGGAGCCGCGGCTACACCTTC
CASSSSGSRGYTF
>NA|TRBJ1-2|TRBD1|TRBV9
TGTGCCAGCAGCGACGAGGGACAGACTAACTATGGCTACACCTTC
CASSDEGQTNYGYTF
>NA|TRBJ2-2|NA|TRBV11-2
TGTGCCAGCAGCTTAGCAGGGTCGAACACCGGGGAGCTGTTTTTT
CASSLAGSNTGELFF
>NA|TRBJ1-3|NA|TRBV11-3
TGTGCCAGCAGCGTCAGGGTGACGGACGACTCTGGAAACACCATATATTTT
CASSVRVTDDSGNTIYF
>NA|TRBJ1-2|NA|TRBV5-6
TGTGCCAGCAGCTTCGGTACAGTCAGATATGGCTACACCTTC
CASSFGTVRYGYTF
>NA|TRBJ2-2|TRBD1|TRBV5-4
TGTGCCAGCAGTCAAACAGGGGGCAGAGACGGGGAGCTGTTTTTT
CASSQTGGRDGELFF
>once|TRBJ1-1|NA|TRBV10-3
TGTGCCATCAGTGTGGAGGACAGGAACACTGAAGCTTTCTTT
CAISVEDRNTEAFF
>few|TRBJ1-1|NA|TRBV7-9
TGTGCCAGCACCTTCCGGCGGGGGTACACTGAAGCTTTCTTT
CASTFRRGYTEAFF
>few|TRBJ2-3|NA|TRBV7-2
TGTGCCAGCAGCCGGGTTTCTCGGAATACGCAGTATTTT
CASSRVSRNTQYF
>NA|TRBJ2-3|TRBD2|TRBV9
TGTGCCAGCAGCGTGGCGGGACTAGCGGGGGGTTTAGATACGCAGTATTTT
CASSVAGLAGGLDTQYF
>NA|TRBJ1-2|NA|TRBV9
TGTGCCAGCAGCGTACCGGCAGGGCGGTATGGCTACACCTTC
CASSVPAGRYGYTF
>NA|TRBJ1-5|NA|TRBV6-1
TGTGCCAGCAGGTCGGGGAGGGGCGGTCAGCCCCAGCATTTT
CASRSGRGGQPQHF
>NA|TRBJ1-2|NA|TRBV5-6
TGTGCCAGCAGCTTGATCGGTGATGGCTACACCTTC
CASSLIGDGYTF
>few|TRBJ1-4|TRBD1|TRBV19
TGTGCCAGTAAGAACAGGGGTGCTAATGAAAAACTGTTTTTT
CASKNRGANEKLFF
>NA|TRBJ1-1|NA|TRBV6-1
TGTGCCAGCAGTGAAAAGGGGCGTTCAGCTGAAGCTTTCTTT
CASSEKGRSAEAFF
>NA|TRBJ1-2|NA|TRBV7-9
TGTGCCAGCAGCCCGTTCGGGTCGGAGAGGGTGGAGGACTATGGCTACACCTTC
CASSPFGSERVEDYGYTF
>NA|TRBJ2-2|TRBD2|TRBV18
TGTGCCAGCTCACTTTGGACTAGCGGGGCCTACACCGGGGAGCTGTTTTTT
CASSLWTSGAYTGELFF
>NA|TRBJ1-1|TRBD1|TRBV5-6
TGTGCCAGCAGCTTGTTGGGACAGGACGTCACTGAAGCTTTCTTT
CASSLLGQDVTEAFF
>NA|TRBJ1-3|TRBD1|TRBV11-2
TGTGCCAGCAGCAAGGACAGGGCTAGCTCTGGAAACACCATATATTTT
CASSKDRASSGNTIYF
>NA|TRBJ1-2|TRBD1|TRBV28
TGTGCCAGCAGTTTAGTGGGACAGTATGGCTACACCTTC
CASSLVGQYGYTF
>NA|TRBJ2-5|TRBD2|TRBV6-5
TGTGCCAGCAGTTCCCGGGGGGGGGTCCGCCAAGAGACCCAGTACTTC
CASSSRGGVRQETQYF
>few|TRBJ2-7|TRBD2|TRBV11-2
TGTGCCAGCAGCCTCACAAGCGGGAGCTACGAGCAGTACTTC
CASSLTSGSYEQYF
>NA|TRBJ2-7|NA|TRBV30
TGTGCCTGTTCAGGTCTCTACGAGCAGTACTTC
CACSGLYEQYF
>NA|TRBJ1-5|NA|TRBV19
TGTGCCAGCACAGGGTTTTATAGCAATCAGCCCCAGCATTTT
CASTGFYSNQPQHF
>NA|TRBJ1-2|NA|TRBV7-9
TGTTCCAGCAGCTTGGGAGGACAAGGCTCCCCTAACTATGGCTACACCTTC
CSSSLGGQGSPNYGYTF
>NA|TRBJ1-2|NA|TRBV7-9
TGTGCCAGCAGCTTGCGGGCGATCAACTATGGCTACACCTTC
CASSLRAINYGYTF
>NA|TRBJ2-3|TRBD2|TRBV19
TGTGCCAGTGAAGGGACTAGCGGACTCACAGATACGCAGTATTTT
CASEGTSGLTDTQYF
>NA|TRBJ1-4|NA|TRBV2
TGTGCCAACAGTGATATCCCCGCTATTGAACTGTTTTTT
CANSDIPAIELFF
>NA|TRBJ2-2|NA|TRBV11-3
TGTGCCAGCAGCAGGGAGGGGGGCCAAGACGGGGAGCTGTTTTTT
CASSREGGQDGELFF
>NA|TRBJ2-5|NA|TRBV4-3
TGCGCCAGCAGCGCCCTCCCTGCAGGGACAAGGGAGACCCAGTACTTC
CASSALPAGTRETQYF
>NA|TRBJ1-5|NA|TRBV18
TGTGCCAGCTCACCACCGGGGGGTGGACAGCCCCAGCATTTT
CASSPPGGGQPQHF
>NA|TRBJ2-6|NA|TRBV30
TGTGCCTGGAACCCGGGCTCTGGGGCCAACGTCCTGACTTTC
CAWNPGSGANVLTF
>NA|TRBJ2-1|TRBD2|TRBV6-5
TGTGCCAGCAGACGGGCTAGCGGGGGGGCTGTGGAGCAGTTCTTC
CASRRASGGAVEQFF
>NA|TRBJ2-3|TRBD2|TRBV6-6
TGTGCCAGCAGTACCCTTAGCGGGGGGGCCTGGGATACGCAGTATTTT
CASSTLSGGAWDTQYF
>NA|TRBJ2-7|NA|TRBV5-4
TGTGCCAGCAGCTTAGGGGTGGGGGAGCAGTACTTC
CASSLGVGEQYF
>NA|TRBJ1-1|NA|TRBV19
TGTGCCAGTAGTATAGGGGAGGGATTCACTGAAGCTTTCTTT
CASSIGEGFTEAFF
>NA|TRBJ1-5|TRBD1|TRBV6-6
TGTGCCAGCAGTTTACAGGGGGACAATCAGCCCCAGCATTTT
CASSLQGDNQPQHF
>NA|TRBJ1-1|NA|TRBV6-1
TGTGCCAGCAGTGAAGTGGCGGGGACGAGCACTGAAGCTTTCTTT
CASSEVAGTSTEAFF
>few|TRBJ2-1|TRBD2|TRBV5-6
TGTGCCAGCAGCTTATCGTGGGTGAGCGGGGAATCCTACAATGAGCAGTTCTTC
CASSLSWVSGESYNEQFF
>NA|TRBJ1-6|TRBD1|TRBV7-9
TGTGCCAGCAGCACCCCCACAGGGGGCGATAATTCACCCCTCCACTTT
CASSTPTGGDNSPLHF
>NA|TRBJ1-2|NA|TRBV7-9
TGTGCCAGCAGCTCCCGAACGGCGGAATTTGGCTACACCTTC
CASSSRTAEFGYTF
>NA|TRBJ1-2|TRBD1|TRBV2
TGTGCCAGCAGCCTGGACAGGGAGGATGGCTACACCTTC
CASSLDREDGYTF